The rows below give T cell receptor beta chains drawn from one sample of a study of CD8+CD57+ T cells in acquired aplastic anemia. TCRdb fed the reads into MiXCR, producing one record per CDR3 protein. This sample has a few hundred thousand distinct CDR3 sequences; around 32% occur once, and the top ten carry less than 0.85%. The sample taken for sequencing was sorted CD4+, CD8+, or CD8+CD57+ T cells (not recorded which) from PBMCs. The receptors come from a human donor with aplastic anemia. Each CDR3 is given with its conserved first and last residue.

TRBJ2-7 | TRBV20-1 | CSARPPNYEQYF
TRBJ1-5 | TRBV19 | CASSIPGQGTGQPQHF
TRBJ2-1 | TRBV9 | CASSVASTSYEQFF
TRBJ2-1 | TRBV20-1 | CSASPGGYEQFF
TRBJ1-6 | TRBV19 | CASSNRVGNSPLHF
TRBJ2-7 | TRBV13 | CASSPSGRTAYEQYF
TRBJ2-5 | TRBV20-1 | CSAKRPPRETQYF
TRBJ1-6 | TRBV11-1 | CASSLFGVLGHSPLHF
TRBJ1-3 | TRBV2 | CASIDGKSSGNTIYF
TRBJ2-5 | TRBV24-1 | CATSDFSSVGQETQYF
TRBJ2-7 | TRBV13 | CATSSGAQGMYGQYF
TRBJ2-5 | TRBV2 | CASSAWGWYQETQYF
TRBJ2-1 | TRBV2 | CAGQKTGAYNEQFF
TRBJ1-6 | TRBV20-1 | CSAAPLHF
TRBJ2-7 | TRBV30 | CAWRGRGYEQYF
TRBJ1-4 | TRBV19 | CASSILGSSEKLFF
TRBJ2-5 | TRBV18 | CASSPGLSETQYF
TRBJ1-5 | TRBV20-1 | CSASQVGPDQPQHF
TRBJ1-2 | TRBV5-1 | CANSSGRNYGYTF
TRBJ1-1 | TRBV2 | CASSGHLDTEAFF
TRBJ1-1 | TRBV7-3 | CASSRSGTNTEAFF
TRBJ1-2 | TRBV20-1 | CSAPQRPNYGYTF
TRBJ1-6 | TRBV30 | CSWRRLNSPLHF
TRBJ1-1 | TRBV15 | CATSRDWPGSNTEAFF
TRBJ1-5 | TRBV11-1 | CASSLASPGATSYSNQPQHF
TRBJ2-5 | TRBV30 | CAWSLRGRETQYF
TRBJ2-3 | TRBV6-4 | CASMTTSGAITDTQYF
TRBJ1-3 | TRBV20-1 | CSARERGVLSGNTIYF
TRBJ1-6 | TRBV2 | CASEGSYNSPLHF
TRBJ1-4 | TRBV5-5 | CASSLRFGGSLGRLFF
TRBJ1-2 | TRBV18 | CASSPRQDYGYTF
TRBJ1-2 | TRBV4-3 | CASSQAGDYGYTF
TRBJ1-3 | TRBV29-1 | CSVGDPSSGNTIYF
TRBJ1-2 | TRBV20-1 | CSAHKGFVGYTF
TRBJ2-2 | TRBV7-3 | CASSLTGGRTGELFF
TRBJ1-2 | TRBV6-1 | CASSPMGGREGYGYTF
TRBJ2-7 | TRBV9 | CASSRIGQYF
TRBJ2-5 | TRBV20-1 | CSGAGTEETQYF
TRBJ1-1 | TRBV11-1 | CASSSPGQATNTEAFF
TRBJ1-5 | TRBV20-1 | CSARDRRQGAVQPQHF
TRBJ1-2 | TRBV2 | CASSYSDQGYGYTF
TRBJ2-7 | TRBV7-9 | CASSLVSGYEQYF
TRBJ2-7 | TRBV5-1 | CASSLGQGPRPGEQYF
TRBJ1-1 | TRBV11-3 | CASSLDQGATEAFF
TRBJ2-3 | TRBV9 | CASSVRSSTDTQYF
TRBJ2-7 | TRBV30 | CAWSVGAGSEQYF
TRBJ1-2 | TRBV7-9 | CASSESPGAPYGYTF
TRBJ2-7 | TRBV7-2 | CASSSEGSYEQYF
TRBJ1-2 | TRBV24-1 | CATSDPGIDYGYTF
TRBJ2-7 | TRBV7-6 | CASSLSDRITYEQYF
TRBJ1-2 | TRBV5-6 | CASSPPRSGVDGYTF
TRBJ1-5 | TRBV6-1 | CASTDRVNQPQHF
TRBJ1-2 | TRBV20-1 | CSARPGTYNYGYTF
TRBJ2-3 | TRBV9 | CASSVAGGDTQYF
TRBJ1-2 | TRBV25-1 | CASRPTGQPQFYGYTF
TRBJ2-1 | TRBV30 | CALALSSYNEQFF
TRBJ1-2 | TRBV6-1 | CASSEDPGRDYGYTF